The following is a TCR beta chain sequence with its context. The sample is drawn from a study of blood T cell repertoires in COVID-19. At the level of the study: T cells, B-cell-depleted T cells, or PBMCs provided the cDNA or gDNA that served as material.

The junction had 8 bases not matched to a gene; V was cut back by 6 bases and J by 5 bases. This CDR3 comprises 15 residues. The germline gives CDR1 MDHEN, CDR2 SYDVKM. Recruitment covered about 25 US areas and drew participants whose ages spanned roughly 18 to 89 years. Profiled with immunoSEQ multiplex PCR; TCRdb holds only in-frame clones, not every one. The sample carries about 150,000 clones, around 87% recorded once. The sequence was obtained from a woman aged 40 to 50 who had been exposed to COVID-19. The sample was PBMCs or T cells enriched from blood (not recorded which). The rearrangement links TRBV28 to TRBJ1-5; 9 bases match TRBD1. This CDR3 is CASSKRTGVDQPQHF. In DNA form, the CDR3 reads TGTGCCAGCAGCAAGAGGACAGGGGTTGATCAGCCCCAGCATTTT.